Listed here are 30 T cell receptor beta chains from one sample, sequenced in a study of blood T cell repertoires in COVID-19. Profiling relied on immunoSEQ multiplex PCR, and the TCRdb table lists in-frame clones only, not all of them. The table has around 64,000 clones, about nine tenths seen once. The sequenced sample consisted of peripheral blood. Receptors were obtained from a man aged 45-65 years with active COVID-19.

The rearrangement joins TRBV19 to TRBJ2-1; 9 bases line up with TRBD2. The CDR3 sequence is 15 residues long. The junction had 7 bases not matched to a gene; V was cut back by 6 bases and J by 4 bases. Germline-derived CDR1 and CDR2 are LNHDA and SQIVND (reference sequence). The DNA of the CDR3 is TGTGCCAGTAGCCCTCGCGGGGGGGATTACAATGAGCAGTTCTTC. Amino acid sequence: CASSPRGGDYNEQFF.

The chain is built from TRBV7-2 and TRBJ1-1; no firm D call. The V gene's germline CDR1 is SGHTA and CDR2 FQGNSA. Trimming took 3 bases from V and 4 from J, leaving 12 bases between them. The CDR3 consists of 14 residues. Here the CDR3 DNA reads TGTGCCAGCAGCTTCAATGCGAGGGCCACTGAAGCTTTCTTT. Translated, it gives CASSFNARATEAFF.

V and J are TRBV25-1 and TRBJ1-3, with 7 bases aligning to TRBD1. Germline V lookup: CDR1 MGHDK, CDR2 SYGVNS. The CDR3 loop spans 15 amino acids. After removal of 8 bases from V and 2 bases from J, the junction contained 9 bases not matched to a gene. DNA of the CDR3: TGTGCCAGCGTTACCCAAGGGGGCCCTGGAAACACCATATATTTT. Protein sequence: CASVTQGGPGNTIYF.

V usage is TRBV13 and J usage is TRBJ2-1, with 10 bases identical to TRBD2. CDR3 length: 15 residues. The J segment lost 0 bases and the V segment lost 5 bases, leaving 1 base of the junction unmatched. CDR1 PRHDT and CDR2 FYEKMQ come from the germline V gene (reference sequence). The CDR3 coding sequence is TGTGCCAGCAGCCCTAGCGGGAGCTCCTACAATGAGCAGTTCTTC. Its protein product is CASSPSGSSYNEQFF. Full variable domain (rest looked up from reference TRBV13 and TRBJ2-1): AAGVIQSPRHLIKEKRETATLKCYPIPRHDTVYWYQQGPGQDPQFLISFYEKMQSDKGSIPDRFSAQQFSDYHSELNMSSLELGDSALYFCASSPSGSSYNEQFFGPGTRLTVL.

The chain uses TRBV2 and TRBJ2-2; 8 bases are a match to TRBD2. CDR1 and CDR2 from the germline V gene are SNHLY and FYNNEI. The CDR3 spans 14 residues. V lost 5 bases, J lost 6 bases, and 5 bases stayed unmatched. DNA of the CDR3: TGTGCCAGCAGTCCCGGGACTAGGTCCGGGGAGCTGTTTTTT. It translates to CASSPGTRSGELFF.

The V gene is TRBV12-3 or TRBV12-4, the J gene TRBJ2-2; no firm D call. V lost 6 bases and J 4 bases, leaving 6 bases between the germline ends. The CDR3 contains 12 residues. The CDR3 loop is CASREFTGELFF. The CDR3 DNA reads as TGTGCCAGCAGGGAGTTCACCGGGGAGCTGTTTTTT.

This clone appeared once. The rearrangement links TRBV2 to TRBJ1-1, with 7 bases fitting TRBD1. The CDR3 runs to 16 residues. Germline CDR1 is SNHLY and CDR2 is FYNNEI. V shed 1 base, J shed 3 bases, and the junction held 8 bases outside the gene matches. The CDR3 is CASSEGTGARDTEAFF. The CDR3 DNA follows: TGTGCCAGCAGTGAAGGGACAGGCGCCCGGGACACTGAAGCTTTCTTT. Variable domain in full (rest from reference TRBV2 and TRBJ1-1): EPEVTQTPSHQVTQMGQEVILRCVPISNHLYFYWYRQILGQKVEFLVSFYNNEISEKSEIFDDQFSVERPDGSNFTLKIRSTKLEDSAMYFCASSEGTGARDTEAFFGQGTRLTVV.

This clone appeared a single time. The CDR3 here is CASSRSGTGGSEQYF. The CDR3 nucleotides are TGTGCCAGCAGCCGGTCCGGGACAGGGGGCAGCGAGCAGTACTTC. The rearrangement uses TRBV6-5 and TRBJ2-7; TRBD1 matches 12 bases. The CDR3 extends over 15 amino acids. With 6 bases clipped from V and 6 bases from J, the junction kept 9 bases outside the gene matches. Germline values: CDR1 MNHEY, CDR2 SVGAGI.

J is TRBJ1-6 and V is TRBV7-8, with D unclear. Germline values: CDR1 SGHVS, CDR2 FQNEAQ. Between the trimmed V and J ends, which lost 5 bases and 7 bases, there was a span of 6 bases. This CDR3 comprises 12 residues. CDR3 sequence (DNA): TGTGCCAGCAGCCCGGTCAATTCACCCCTCCACTTT. Its protein product is CASSPVNSPLHF.

This clone was counted a single time. This sequence joins TRBV19 and TRBJ2-1; the D is unclear. Trimming removed 6 bases from V and 6 bases from J, with 24 bases in between. The CDR3 extends over 17 amino acids. The germline CDR1 and CDR2 sequences are LNHDA and SQIVND (reference sequence). CDR3 amino acids: CASSYRTGVSKVNEQFF. The CDR3 DNA is TGTGCCAGTAGCTACCGCACGGGTGTCAGTAAGGTCAATGAGCAGTTCTTC.

This rearrangement joins TRBV5-4 to TRBJ2-7; possibly TRBD2 for D (5 bases). V lost 0 bases and J lost 4, with 11 bases in between. Germline V gives CDR1 SGHNT, CDR2 YYREEE (reference sequence). The CDR3 has 14 residues. The CDR3 protein is CASSLGRTDYEQYF. CDR3 DNA sequence: TGTGCCAGCAGCTTGGGTAGGACTGATTACGAGCAGTACTTC.

V is TRBV3-1 (or the pseudogene TRBV3-2) and J is TRBJ1-2, with D possibly matching TRBD1 (6 bases). The length of the CDR3 is 16 residues. The V end was cut by 1 base, the J end by 4 bases, with 16 bases between. The V gene's germline CDR1 is LGHDT and CDR2 YNNKEL (reference sequence). Here the CDR3 reads CASSQAPGQPIYGYTF. As DNA, the CDR3 is TGTGCCAGCAGCCAAGCCCCGGGACAACCGATCTATGGCTACACCTTC.

V usage is TRBV27 and J usage is TRBJ2-7, with 11 bases aligning to TRBD1. This CDR3 contains 15 residues. Per the germline V gene, CDR1 is MNHEY and CDR2 is SMNVEV (reference sequence). V lost 5 bases and J lost 2; bases outside the gene matches: 5. CDR3: CASSLRDRGTYEQYF. Written as DNA, the CDR3 is TGTGCCAGCAGTCTCCGGGACAGGGGGACCTACGAGCAGTACTTC.

This clone was counted a single time. The chain carries TRBV6-6 and TRBJ2-1, with D possibly being TRBD2 (5 bases). The CDR3 length is 15 residues. Per germline, CDR1 MNHNY and CDR2 SVGAGI (reference sequence). V was clipped by 7 bases and J by 0 bases, with 13 bases between them. The CDR3 protein is CASKEGAHSYNEQFF. The CDR3 DNA is TGTGCCAGCAAAGAGGGTGCGCACTCCTACAATGAGCAGTTCTTC.

The rearrangement uses TRBV27 and TRBJ1-5; D is uncertain. Germline V lookup: CDR1 MNHEY, CDR2 SMNVEV (reference sequence). Trimming removed 5 bases at V and 2 bases at J, with 19 bases between. CDR3 size: 17 residues. CDR3 in DNA: TGTGCCAGCAGTCCCGAAATTGCGGAAGTCGGCAATCAGCCCCAGCATTTT. This translates into CASSPEIAEVGNQPQHF.

The chain links TRBV6-5 to TRBJ2-3; D is uncertain. The V end was cut by 0 bases, the J end by 2 bases, with 12 bases between. Germline V CDR1 and CDR2: MNHEY, SVGAGI. The CDR3 length is 16 residues. The CDR3 DNA reads as TGTGCCAGCAGTTACTCGCGGCAGATACTCACAGATACGCAGTATTTT. This gives the protein CASSYSRQILTDTQYF.

The chain uses TRBV7-9 and TRBJ2-3, with D possibly matching TRBD1 (6 bases). The CDR3 runs 12 residues. Germline V gives CDR1 SEHNR, CDR2 FQNEAQ (reference sequence). Deletions cut 4 bases from V and 4 bases from J, with 6 bases between. CDR3 DNA: TGTGCCAGCAGCTGGACAGCAGATACGCAGTATTTT. Its protein product is CASSWTADTQYF.

The genes are TRBV23-1 and TRBJ2-2; D remains ambiguous. TRBV23-1 is an open reading frame, and its role is uncertain. Trimming took 3 bases from V and 1 from J, leaving 15 bases between them. The CDR3 has 17 amino acids. CDR3 loop: CASSHPPGQENTGELFF. CDR3 sequence (DNA): TGCGCCAGCAGTCACCCCCCCGGTCAGGAGAACACCGGGGAGCTGTTTTTT.

The CDR3 coding sequence is TGTGCCAGCAACCTAGGACAGGGGTTATCTGAAGCTTTCTTT. Amino acids: CASNLGQGLSEAFF. V is TRBV3-1 (or the pseudogene TRBV3-2) and J is TRBJ1-1; 9 bases are a match to TRBD1. The CDR3 spans 14 residues. The germline V gene encodes CDR1 LGHDT and CDR2 YNNKEL (reference sequence). Trimming took 7 bases from V and 6 from J; bases not matched to a gene: 9.

The chain has TRBV4-3 and TRBJ1-6; no clear D. Germline CDR1 and CDR2: LGHNA and YSLEER. Trimming took 5 bases from V and 8 from J, leaving 13 bases between them. This CDR3 is 14 amino acids long. The CDR3 region is CASSKDPRDSPLHF. The CDR3, as DNA: TGCGCCAGCAGCAAGGATCCGAGGGATTCACCCCTCCACTTT.

The chain employs TRBV2 and TRBJ2-5, with 7 nucleotides matching TRBD2. The J segment lost 5 bases and the V segment lost 8 bases, leaving 8 bases of the junction unmatched. The CDR3 has 13 amino acids. Germline lookup yields CDR1 SNHLY and CDR2 FYNNEI. CDR3 sequence: CASGEGRSETQYF. The CDR3 nucleotides read TGTGCCAGCGGGGAGGGGCGATCGGAGACCCAGTACTTC. The whole variable domain, filled in from reference TRBV2 and TRBJ2-5, reads EPEVTQTPSHQVTQMGQEVILRCVPISNHLYFYWYRQILGQKVEFLVSFYNNEISEKSEIFDDQFSVERPDGSNFTLKIRSTKLEDSAMYFCASGEGRSETQYFGPGTRLLVL.

V usage is TRBV7-2 and J usage is TRBJ2-7; 10 bases are shared with TRBD2. The CDR3 is 15 amino acids. The germline V gene has CDR1 SGHTA and CDR2 FQGNSA. With 2 bases clipped from V and 3 bases from J, the junction kept 4 bases outside the gene matches. CDR3: CASSLRTSGRYEQYF. CDR3 DNA: TGTGCCAGCAGCTTACGGACTAGCGGCCGCTACGAGCAGTACTTC.

This chain joins TRBV21-1 and TRBJ2-6; TRBD1, as called in the table, went unchecked against the DNA. TRBV21-1 has pseudogene status. The CDR3 is made up of 16 amino acids. CDR3 bases: TGTGCCAGCAGTCCCGACAGCATAGCTGGGGCCAACGTCCTGACTTTC. It encodes CASSPDSIAGANVLTF.

The chain has TRBV13 and TRBJ2-3, with TRBD2 matching 10 bases. Germline-derived CDR1 and CDR2 are PRHDT and FYEKMQ (reference sequence). The CDR3 is 16 amino acids. V gave up 5 bases and J gave up 4 bases; unmatched junction bases: 9. The CDR3 region has the DNA TGTGCCAGCAGCAGCTCTAGCGGGGGAGGGGCAGATACGCAGTATTTT. Translating it yields CASSSSSGGGADTQYF.

The chain is built from TRBV29-1 and TRBJ2-7; tentative D call: TRBD1 (6 bases). CDR3 length equals 12 residues. Looked up from germline, CDR1 is SQVTM and CDR2 is ANQGSEA. The V end was cut by 7 bases, the J end by 3 bases, with 13 bases between. The CDR3 region has the DNA TGCAGCGCCGAGTCCAGGGGCTACGAGCAGTACTTC. Translating gives CSAESRGYEQYF.

This chain connects TRBV4-2 to TRBJ2-7; TRBD2 matches 8 bases. CDR1 and CDR2 (germline): LGHNA, YNFKEQ. The CDR3 spans 15 residues. J gave up 5 bases and V 1 base, and 7 bases lay outside the gene matches. The CDR3 loop is CASSQAKRERDEQYF. The CDR3 bases are TGTGCCAGCAGCCAAGCCAAGCGGGAGCGGGACGAGCAGTACTTC.

The chain has TRBV11-2 and TRBJ2-7; tentative D call: TRBD2 (6 bases). CDR1 is SGHAT, CDR2 FQNNGV, per germline. Deletions cut 6 bases from V and 0 bases from J, with 15 bases between. The CDR3 extends over 15 amino acids. CDR3 sequence (DNA): TGTGCCAGCAGACGGGCGGGGATGAACTCCTACGAGCAGTACTTC. Translated, it gives CASRRAGMNSYEQYF.

V gene TRBV7-8 combines with J gene TRBJ2-5; D is unclear. Germline CDR1 SGHVS, CDR2 FQNEAQ. The CDR3 contains 16 residues. V lost 1 base to trimming and J lost 4 bases, with 16 bases between them. As DNA, the CDR3 is TGTGCCAGCAGCTTAGAAGCACGGCTACTACCAGAGACCCAGTACTTC. This encodes CASSLEARLLPETQYF.

The rearrangement joins TRBV19 to TRBJ2-7; maybe TRBD2 (6 bases). In germline, CDR1 is LNHDA, CDR2 SQIVND (reference sequence). Deletions cut 4 bases from V and 6 bases from J, with 16 bases between. CDR3 size: 14 residues. In nucleotides, the CDR3 is TGTGCCAGTAGTAAACTAGCCCGTACGACCGAGCAGTACTTC. It is translated as CASSKLARTTEQYF.

The chain carries TRBV9 and TRBJ2-1, with a weak D call TRBD1 (7 bases). V gave up 4 bases and J gave up 0 bases, with 11 bases separating them. Germline CDR1 and CDR2: SGDLS and YYNGEE. This CDR3 is 15 amino acids long. Here the CDR3 DNA reads TGTGCCAGCAGCTCAGGGGGGAGCTCCTACAATGAGCAGTTCTTC. Its protein is CASSSGGSSYNEQFF.